This TCR beta chain is from a study of cytomegalovirus exposure and HLA in healthy donors. Healthy bone marrow donors formed the donor group. The PCR contained 60 Vbeta and 13 Jbeta primers. Generated by immunoSEQ multiplex PCR, the TCRdb table keeps only in-frame clones and is missing some. Its listing shows some 76,000 clones. This sequence was found in a female donor in good health and CMV-seropositive. Sequences were obtained from PBMCs.

CDR3 loop: CASSIDPGSSYEQYF. CDR3 DNA sequence: TGTGCCAGTAGTATAGATCCAGGAAGCTCCTACGAGCAGTACTTC. The V call is TRBV19, the J call TRBJ2-7; D is uncertain. The germline gives CDR1 LNHDA, CDR2 SQIVND (reference sequence). The CDR3 runs to 15 residues. Trimming cost V 0 bases and J 0 bases, with 9 bases left between them.